The clone carrying this TCR beta chain has a handful of counts. Its cognate antigen is unknown. This sample was taken from a study of graft-versus-host responses after intestinal transplantation. Germline V gene sequence: CDR1 MNHNS, CDR2 SASEGT. With V trimmed by 6 bases and J by 5 bases, 3 bases remained unmatched. This CDR3 has 12 residues. The table came from immunoSEQ multiplex PCR; TCRdb's copy has only in-frame clones and leaves some out. Of about 110,000 clones in the sample, more than 90% were seen once. Material: unstimulated CD4+ T cells sorted from spleen or lymph node cells, obtained before transplant. This receptor was taken from a human donor who was the organ donor for an intestinal transplant. The chain uses TRBV6-1 and TRBJ2-5; TRBD1 matches 7 bases. The CDR3 loop reads CASRHRGETQYF. Here the CDR3 DNA reads TGTGCCAGCAGGCACAGGGGCGAGACCCAGTACTTC.